Listed here are 21 T cell receptor beta chains from one sample, sequenced in a study of T cells in Graves' hyperthyroidism and ophthalmopathy. Amplification targeted TCR beta CDR3 regions from RNA transcripts. HTBI primers were employed in a first-round RT-PCR of the TCR CDR3. TCRdb analysed the multiplex PCR reads with MiXCR anew, one entry per CDR3 protein. Of 600,000 or so distinct CDR3 sequences listed, 40% to 55% are singletons. Input material: peripheral blood or thyroid tissue (not recorded which). The receptor set was obtained from a woman between 18 and 29 years old with Graves' hyperthyroidism.

Only a few counts were recorded for this clonotype. The V call is TRBV20-1, the J call TRBJ1-4, with D possibly being TRBD1 (6 bases). Germline V gives CDR1 DFQATT, CDR2 SNEGSKA (reference sequence). Trimming took off 5 bases at V and 3 bases at J, with 10 bases between the two ends. The CDR3 is made up of 13 amino acids. CDR3 DNA sequence: TGCAGTGCTCGACAGGTGGCTAATGAAAAACTGTTTTTT. Its protein is CSARQVANEKLFF.

CDR3 nucleotide sequence: TGTGCCAGCACCCCCGGGACCCCTGAGCCCCAGCATTTT. Its protein product is CASTPGTPEPQHF. This chain connects TRBV2 to TRBJ1-5; D is possibly TRBD1 (5 bases). Germline CDR1 SNHLY, CDR2 FYNNEI. The CDR3 covers 13 residues. V lost 7 bases to trimming and J lost 8 bases, with 15 bases between them. The variable domain in full, with the rest retrieved from reference TRBV2 and TRBJ1-5, is EPEVTQTPSHQVTQMGQEVILRCVPISNHLYFYWYRQILGQKVEFLVSFYNNEISEKSEIFDDQFSVERPDGSNFTLKIRSTKLEDSAMYFCASTPGTPEPQHFGDGTRLSIL.

This clonotype was detected ten times or more. The chain employs TRBV20-1 and TRBJ1-5; D call uncertain. The V and J ends lost 3 bases and 7 bases respectively, with 19 bases between them. The V gene's germline CDR1 is DFQATT and CDR2 SNEGSKA (reference sequence). The CDR3 runs to 15 residues. CDR3 region: CSARNRLTVEQPQHF. Here the CDR3 DNA reads TGCAGTGCTAGGAACCGGCTCACGGTGGAGCAGCCCCAGCATTTT.

The chain combines TRBV19 with TRBJ2-7; TRBD1 agrees at 9 bases. In germline, CDR1 is LNHDA, CDR2 SQIVND (reference sequence). The CDR3 consists of 16 residues. After removal of 5 bases from V and 0 bases from J, the junction contained 8 bases not matched to a gene. CDR3 coding DNA: TGTGCCAGTAGTTCTGCGGGACAGGGCTACTCCTACGAGCAGTACTTC. Translating gives CASSSAGQGYSYEQYF.

In its sample, this clonotype was seen many times. The chain recombines TRBV7-3 with TRBJ2-2, with D perhaps matching TRBD1 or TRBD2 (5 bases each). The CDR3 covers 14 residues. The germline V and J ends were trimmed by 5 bases and 3 bases, with 10 bases remaining between them. Germline V CDR1 and CDR2: SGHTA, FQGTGA. CDR3 sequence (DNA): TGTGCCAGCAGCCCGGGGCGGGACACCGGGGAGCTGTTTTTT. Protein: CASSPGRDTGELFF.

To note about this clonotype: Compared with germline, one end of the junction differs, possibly owing to a read error. The V and J genes are TRBV7-9 and TRBJ1-1, with D possibly being TRBD1 (5 bases). This CDR3 comprises 13 residues. CDR1 SEHNR and CDR2 FQNEAQ come from the germline V gene (reference sequence). The CDR3 DNA follows: TGTGCCAGCAGCTTAGCGCCAACAGGTGAAGCTTACTTT. Amino acid sequence: CASSLAPTGEAYF.

The chain joins TRBV9 to TRBJ1-6; maybe TRBD1 (6 bases). Trimming cost V 2 bases and J 7 bases, with 13 bases left between them. Per the germline V gene, CDR1 is SGDLS and CDR2 is YYNGEE. The CDR3 loop spans 15 amino acids. DNA of the CDR3: TGTGCCAGCAGCGTCAGGGACACTTCGAATTCACCCCTCCACTTT. Residues: CASSVRDTSNSPLHF. Together with reference TRBV9 and TRBJ1-6, the CDR3 gives the full variable domain: DSGVTQTPKHLITATGQRVTLRCSPRSGDLSVYWYQQSLDQGLQFLIQYYNGEERAKGNILERFSAQQFPDLHSELNLSSLELGDSALYFCASSVRDTSNSPLHFGNGTRLTVT.

With respect to this clonotype: One base away lies a much larger clone, so this may be a sequencing read error. V gene TRBV7-8 combines with J gene TRBJ1-1; D might be TRBD1 (5 bases). The CDR3 extends over 15 amino acids. Germline lookup yields CDR1 SGHVS and CDR2 FQNEAQ. In DNA, the CDR3 is TGTACCAGCAGCGTAGCGGGAGGGGCGAACACTGAAGCTTTCTTT. Amino acid sequence: CTSSVAGGANTEAFF.

The chain has TRBV5-1 and TRBJ1-1; TRBD1 might be the D (5 bases). CDR1 and CDR2 (germline): SGHRS, YFSETQ. V shed 1 base and J shed 0 bases, with 7 bases lying between them. The CDR3 is 14 amino acids. CDR3 sequence (DNA): TGCGCCAGCAGCTTGCAACAGGTGAACACTGAAGCTTTCTTT. It specifies CASSLQQVNTEAFF.

This rearrangement joins TRBV2 to TRBJ1-1, with D perhaps matching TRBD1 (6 bases). V lost 6 bases to trimming and J lost 10 bases, with 9 bases between them. Germline values: CDR1 SNHLY, CDR2 FYNNEI. CDR3 size: 10 residues. This chain's CDR3 is CASRGGPAFF. CDR3 DNA sequence: TGTGCCAGCAGAGGGGGACCAGCTTTCTTT. Complete variable domain (other parts from reference TRBV2 and TRBJ1-1): EPEVTQTPSHQVTQMGQEVILRCVPISNHLYFYWYRQILGQKVEFLVSFYNNEISEKSEIFDDQFSVERPDGSNFTLKIRSTKLEDSAMYFCASRGGPAFFGQGTRLTVV.

This chain links TRBV20-1 with TRBJ1-5, with 7 bases fitting TRBD1. CDR1 is DFQATT and CDR2 is SNEGSKA in the germline V gene (reference sequence). This CDR3 spans 16 amino acids. V shed 3 bases, J shed 0 bases, and the junction held 8 bases outside the gene matches. CDR3: CSASFRQGHSNQPQHF. The CDR3 region has the DNA TGCAGTGCTAGCTTCAGACAGGGCCATAGCAATCAGCCCCAGCATTTT.

A few counts support this clonotype. The rearrangement joins TRBV6-5 to TRBJ1-3; D is uncertain. The CDR3 has 15 residues. The V and J ends lost 4 bases and 2 bases respectively, with 12 bases between them. Germline values: CDR1 MNHEY, CDR2 SVGAGI. CDR3 bases: TGTGCCAGCAGTTTGGACCACCGGGCTGGAAACACCATATATTTT. This encodes CASSLDHRAGNTIYF.

About this clonotype itself: The CDR3 does not close with the conserved phenylalanine or tryptophan, likely indicating a read error. The DNA is left out, because the CDR3 cannot be placed on it with certainty; the CDR3 is given as TCRdb lists it. CDR3 region: CASSLAGAGS. The chain employs TRBV7-3 and TRBJ1-6. The CDR3 is made up of 10 amino acids, end residues included. Germline V gene sequence: CDR1 SGHTA, CDR2 FQGTGA.

The sample holds many counts of this clonotype. The rearrangement joins TRBV15 to TRBJ2-2; no clear D gene. The V and J ends lost 6 bases and 1 base respectively, with 6 bases between them. The CDR3 loop spans 13 amino acids. Germline V gene data show CDR1 as LNHNV and CDR2 as YYDKDF (reference sequence). CDR3 sequence (DNA): TGTGCCACCAGAACGGGGAACACCGGGGAGCTGTTTTTT. Residues: CATRTGNTGELFF.

The chain joins TRBV10-3 to TRBJ1-2; D unresolved. Looked up from germline, CDR1 is ENHRY and CDR2 is SYGVKD. The CDR3 loop spans 12 amino acids. The ends were cut back, 3 bases at V and 5 bases at J, with 7 bases in the middle. CDR3 protein: CAISDQVYGYTF. CDR3 coding DNA: TGTGCCATCAGTGACCAGGTGTATGGCTACACCTTC.

The sample holds many counts of this clonotype. The chain recombines TRBV7-9 with TRBJ2-7; 8 nucleotides align to TRBD2. Germline assignment: CDR1 SEHNR and CDR2 FQNEAQ (reference sequence). V was clipped by 5 bases and J by 7 bases; unmatched bases: 7. The CDR3 has 13 residues. CDR3: CASSPRTSWEQYF. Written as DNA, the CDR3 is TGTGCCAGCAGCCCTAGGACTAGCTGGGAGCAGTACTTC.

The rearrangement links TRBV20-1 to TRBJ1-2, with D uncertain. The CDR3 loop spans 15 amino acids. CDR1 is DFQATT, CDR2 SNEGSKA, per germline (reference sequence). Trimming removed 0 bases at V and 3 bases at J, with 14 bases between. DNA of the CDR3: TGCAGTGCTAGAGATAAGAGGGAAGACGACTATGGCTACACCTTC. Translation gives CSARDKREDDYGYTF.

This clonotype was observed a few times. The chain employs TRBV19 and TRBJ2-7, with 8 bases that match TRBD1. Losses at the gene ends were 4 bases for V and 5 bases for J; bases not matched to a gene: 10. Germline CDR1 and CDR2: LNHDA and SQIVND (reference sequence). The CDR3 spans 15 residues. The CDR3 DNA reads TGTGCCAGTAGTACCGTCATGGACAGGGACCACGAGCAGTACTTC. As protein: CASSTVMDRDHEQYF.

The chain has TRBV7-2 and TRBJ1-5; D is ambiguous. Trimming stripped 2 bases from V and 0 bases from J, with 8 bases between. Germline values: CDR1 SGHTA, CDR2 FQGNSA. The CDR3 loop spans 15 amino acids. The CDR3 sequence is CASSLLGISNQPQHF. DNA of the CDR3: TGTGCCAGCAGCTTACTGGGGATTAGCAATCAGCCCCAGCATTTT.

The chain recombines TRBV20-1 with TRBJ1-1; no clear D. V lost 1 base and J lost 2, with 14 bases in between. Per the germline V gene, CDR1 is DFQATT and CDR2 is SNEGSKA (reference sequence). This CDR3 region has 15 residues. Here the CDR3 DNA reads TGCAGTGCTAGAGTTTCAGAGGCCCTCAACACTGAAGCTTTCTTT. Translation: CSARVSEALNTEAFF.

V and J are TRBV10-3 and TRBJ2-5; unclear D gene. The germline V and J ends were trimmed by 6 bases and 5 bases, with 7 bases remaining between them. CDR3 size: 11 residues. CDR1 and CDR2 from the germline V gene are ENHRY and SYGVKD. This chain's CDR3 is CAIRVMETQYF. CDR3 nucleotide sequence: TGTGCCATCAGGGTAATGGAGACCCAGTACTTC.